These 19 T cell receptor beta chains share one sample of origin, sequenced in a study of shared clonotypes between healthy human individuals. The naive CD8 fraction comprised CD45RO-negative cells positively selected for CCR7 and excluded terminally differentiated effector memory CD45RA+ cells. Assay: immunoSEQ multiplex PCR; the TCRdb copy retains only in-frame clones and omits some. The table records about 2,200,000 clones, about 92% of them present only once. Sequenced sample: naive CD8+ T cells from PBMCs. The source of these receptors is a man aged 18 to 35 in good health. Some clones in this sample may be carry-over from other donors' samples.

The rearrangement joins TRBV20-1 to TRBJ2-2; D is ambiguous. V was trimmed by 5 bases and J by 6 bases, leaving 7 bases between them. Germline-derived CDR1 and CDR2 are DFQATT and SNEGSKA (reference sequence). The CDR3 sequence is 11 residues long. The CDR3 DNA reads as TGCAGTGCTTCCCAGTCCGGGGAGCTGTTTTTT. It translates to CSASQSGELFF.

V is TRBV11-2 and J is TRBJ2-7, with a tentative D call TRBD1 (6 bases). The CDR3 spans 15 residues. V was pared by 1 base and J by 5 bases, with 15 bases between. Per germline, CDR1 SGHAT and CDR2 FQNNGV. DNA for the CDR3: TGTGCCAGCAGCTTAGGGACAGCTAGTATCGACGAGCAGTACTTC. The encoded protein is CASSLGTASIDEQYF.

This CDR3 is CAKLAGVVGGQYF. The CDR3, as DNA: TGTGCCAAACTAGCGGGAGTTGTTGGGGGCCAGTACTTC. The chain uses TRBV6-7 and TRBJ2-5; TRBD2 aligns across 11 bases. Being an ORF, TRBV6-7 has a function that is uncertain. The length of the CDR3 is 13 residues. V lost 10 bases and J lost 10; bases outside the gene matches: 11.

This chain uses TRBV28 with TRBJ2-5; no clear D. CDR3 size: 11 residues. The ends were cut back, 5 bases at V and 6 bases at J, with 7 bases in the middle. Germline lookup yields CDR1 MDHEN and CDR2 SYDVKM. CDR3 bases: TGTGCCAGCAGTGCCCCAAAGACCCAGTACTTC. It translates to CASSAPKTQYF.

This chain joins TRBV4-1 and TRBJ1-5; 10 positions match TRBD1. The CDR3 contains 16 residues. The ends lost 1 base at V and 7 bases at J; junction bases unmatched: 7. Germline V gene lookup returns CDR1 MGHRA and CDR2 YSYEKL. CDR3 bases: TGCGCCAGCAGCCAAGGAGACAGGGGGCGCGGACAGCCCCAGCATTTT. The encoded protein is CASSQGDRGRGQPQHF.

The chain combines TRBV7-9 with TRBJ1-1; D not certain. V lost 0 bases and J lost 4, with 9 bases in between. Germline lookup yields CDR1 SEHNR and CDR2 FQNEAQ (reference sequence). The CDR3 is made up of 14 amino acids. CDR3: CASSLAGIGTEAFF. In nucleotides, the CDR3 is TGTGCCAGCAGCTTAGCAGGGATTGGCACTGAAGCTTTCTTT.

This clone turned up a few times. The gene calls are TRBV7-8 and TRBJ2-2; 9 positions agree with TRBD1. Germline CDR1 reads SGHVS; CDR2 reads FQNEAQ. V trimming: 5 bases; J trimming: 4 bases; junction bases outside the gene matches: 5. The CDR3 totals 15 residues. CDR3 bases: TGTGCCAGCAGCACCCCGGGACAGGGCACCGGGGAGCTGTTTTTT. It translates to CASSTPGQGTGELFF.

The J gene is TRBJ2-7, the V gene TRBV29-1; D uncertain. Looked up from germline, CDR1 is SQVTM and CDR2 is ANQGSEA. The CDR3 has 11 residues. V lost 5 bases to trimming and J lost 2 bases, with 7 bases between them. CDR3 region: CSVFDAYEQYF. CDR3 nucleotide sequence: TGCAGCGTTTTCGACGCCTACGAGCAGTACTTC.

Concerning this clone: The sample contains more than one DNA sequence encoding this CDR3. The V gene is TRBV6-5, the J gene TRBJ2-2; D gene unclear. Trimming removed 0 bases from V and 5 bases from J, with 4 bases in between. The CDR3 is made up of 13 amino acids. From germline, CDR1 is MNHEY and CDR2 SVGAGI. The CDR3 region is CASSYSTTGELFF. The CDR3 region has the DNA TGTGCCAGCAGTTACTCGACTACCGGGGAGCTGTTTTTT.

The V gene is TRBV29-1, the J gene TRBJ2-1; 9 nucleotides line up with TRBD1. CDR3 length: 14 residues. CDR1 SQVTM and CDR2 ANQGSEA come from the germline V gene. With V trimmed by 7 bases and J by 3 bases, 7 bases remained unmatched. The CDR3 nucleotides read TGCAGCGGGCGGGGGACAGGGTTCTACAATGAGCAGTTCTTC. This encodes CSGRGTGFYNEQFF.

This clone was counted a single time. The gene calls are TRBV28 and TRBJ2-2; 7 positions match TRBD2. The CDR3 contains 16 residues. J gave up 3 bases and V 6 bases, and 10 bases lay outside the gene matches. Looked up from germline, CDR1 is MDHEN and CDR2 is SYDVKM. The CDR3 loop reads CASSSLLAVDTGELFF. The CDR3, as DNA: TGTGCCAGCAGCTCGTTGCTAGCGGTCGACACCGGGGAGCTGTTTTTT.

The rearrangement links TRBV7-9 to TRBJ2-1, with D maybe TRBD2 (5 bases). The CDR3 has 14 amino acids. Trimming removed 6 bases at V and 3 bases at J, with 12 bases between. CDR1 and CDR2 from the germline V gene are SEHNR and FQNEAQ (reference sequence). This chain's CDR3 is CASRPDGNYNEQFF. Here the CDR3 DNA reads TGTGCCAGCAGGCCCGACGGGAACTACAATGAGCAGTTCTTC.

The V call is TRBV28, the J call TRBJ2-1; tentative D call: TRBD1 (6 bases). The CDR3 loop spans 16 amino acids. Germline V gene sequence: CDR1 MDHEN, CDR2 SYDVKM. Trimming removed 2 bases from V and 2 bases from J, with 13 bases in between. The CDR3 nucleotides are TGTGCCAGCAGTTTAACTATGACAGGAGCCTACAATGAGCAGTTCTTC. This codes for CASSLTMTGAYNEQFF. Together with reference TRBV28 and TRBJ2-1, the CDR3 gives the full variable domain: DVKVTQSSRYLVKRTGEKVFLECVQDMDHENMFWYRQDPGLGLRLIYFSYDVKMKEKGDIPEGYSVSREKKERFSLILESASTNQTSMYLCASSLTMTGAYNEQFFGPGTRLTVL.

In DNA, the CDR3 is TGTGCCAGTAGTACGGGACAGAACCCTACCCGCGAGCAGTACTTC. Encoded protein: CASSTGQNPTREQYF. The chain has TRBV19 and TRBJ2-7, with 7 nucleotides matching TRBD1. The CDR3 totals 15 residues. The trim removed 4 bases at V and 6 bases at J, leaving 12 bases unmatched. Germline-derived CDR1 and CDR2 are LNHDA and SQIVND (reference sequence).

This chain's CDR3 is CASSLAWRSTDTQYF. The CDR3 region has the DNA TGCGCCAGCAGCTTGGCCTGGCGGAGCACAGATACGCAGTATTTT. The rearrangement uses TRBV5-1 and TRBJ2-3, with no clear D. CDR1 SGHRS and CDR2 YFSETQ come from the germline V gene. The CDR3 runs to 15 residues. V dropped 0 bases and J dropped 0 bases, with 8 bases sitting between them.

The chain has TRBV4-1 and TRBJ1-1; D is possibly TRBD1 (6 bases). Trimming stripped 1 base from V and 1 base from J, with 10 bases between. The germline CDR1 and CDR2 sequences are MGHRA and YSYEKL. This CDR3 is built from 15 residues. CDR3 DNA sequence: TGCGCCAGCAGCCAAGTTCCGACAGGGAACACTGAAGCTTTCTTT. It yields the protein CASSQVPTGNTEAFF.

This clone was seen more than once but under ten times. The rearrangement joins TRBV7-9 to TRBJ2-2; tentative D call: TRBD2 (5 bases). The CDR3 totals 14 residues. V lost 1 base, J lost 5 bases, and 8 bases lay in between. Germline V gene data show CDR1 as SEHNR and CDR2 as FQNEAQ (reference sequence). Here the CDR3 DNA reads TGTGCCAGCAGCTTAGGGGTAGCGACCGGGGAGCTGTTTTTT. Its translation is CASSLGVATGELFF.

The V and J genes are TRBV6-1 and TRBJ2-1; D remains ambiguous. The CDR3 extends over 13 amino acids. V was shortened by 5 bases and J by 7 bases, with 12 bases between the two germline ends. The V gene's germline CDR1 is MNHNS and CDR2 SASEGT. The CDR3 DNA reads TGTGCCAGCAGTATTTATGGGTGGAATGAGCAGTTCTTC. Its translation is CASSIYGWNEQFF.

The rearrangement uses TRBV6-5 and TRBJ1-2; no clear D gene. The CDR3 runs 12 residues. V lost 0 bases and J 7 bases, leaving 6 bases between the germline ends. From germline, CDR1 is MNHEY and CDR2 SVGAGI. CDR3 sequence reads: CASSYSFGGYTF. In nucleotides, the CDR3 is TGTGCCAGCAGTTACTCCTTCGGTGGCTACACCTTC.